These 25 T cell receptor beta chains originate from one sample sequenced in a study of T-cell reconstitution after alpha-beta-depleted transplantation in children. For TCRbeta, the library was prepared with unique molecular identifiers. TCRdb processed the PCR reads anew with MiXCR; each CDR3 protein has one entry. The data show some 490,000 distinct CDR3 sequences, around 12% seen once. Source: PBMCs from the stem cell graft donor, taken from the stem cell graft. The origin of the receptors is a human donor who donated a stem cell graft to a child with combined immunodeficiency.

The V gene is TRBV6-6, the J gene TRBJ2-7; D remains unclear. V lost 8 bases and J lost 0, with 8 bases in between. Germline V lookup: CDR1 MNHNY, CDR2 SVGAGI (reference sequence). This CDR3 has 12 amino acids. In DNA, the CDR3 is TGTGCCAGCCGGGCTAGCTCCTACGAGCAGTACTTC. It specifies CASRASSYEQYF.

Only a few counts were recorded for this clonotype. The V and J genes are TRBV6-2 or TRBV6-3 and TRBJ2-1, with 7 bases that match TRBD1. The CDR3 is 15 residues long. J was trimmed by 2 bases and V by 2 bases; bases with no gene match: 3. Per the germline V gene, CDR1 is MNHEY and CDR2 is SVGEGT. Here the CDR3 reads CASSYGQAPYNEQFF. The CDR3 coding sequence is TGTGCCAGCAGTTACGGACAGGCCCCCTACAATGAGCAGTTCTTC.

This rearrangement joins TRBV3-1 to TRBJ2-4; TRBD2 agrees at 8 bases. CDR3 size: 15 residues. Germline CDR1 is LGHDT and CDR2 is YNNKEL (reference sequence). V gave up 0 bases and J gave up 8 bases; unmatched junction bases: 6. Written as DNA, the CDR3 is TGTGCCAGCAGCCAAGACGTCGGGAGGGTGGACATTCAGTACTTC. As protein: CASSQDVGRVDIQYF.

This rearrangement joins TRBV2 to TRBJ1-1, with D possibly being TRBD1 (5 bases). Trimming shortened V by 4 bases and J by 5 bases, and 17 bases separated the two germline ends. Germline V gene data show CDR1 as SNHLY and CDR2 as FYNNEI. The CDR3 loop spans 15 amino acids. CDR3 DNA sequence: TGTGCCAGCAGTGGGGTCAAAAAGGGGACTACTGAAGCTTTCTTT. Its translation is CASSGVKKGTTEAFF. Supplemented by reference TRBV2 and TRBJ1-1, the full variable domain reads EPEVTQTPSHQVTQMGQEVILRCVPISNHLYFYWYRQILGQKVEFLVSFYNNEISEKSEIFDDQFSVERPDGSNFTLKIRSTKLEDSAMYFCASSGVKKGTTEAFFGQGTRLTVV.

This clonotype was counted between two and nine times. V is TRBV7-9 and J is TRBJ2-1; D is unclear. Germline assignment: CDR1 SEHNR and CDR2 FQNEAQ (reference sequence). There are 11 residues in the CDR3. Trimming stripped 4 bases from V and 7 bases from J, with 5 bases between. The CDR3 DNA sequence: TGTGCCAGCAGCTATACGAATGAGCAGTTCTTC. Translation: CASSYTNEQFF.

At least ten counts were recorded for this clonotype. V gene TRBV5-1 combines with J gene TRBJ2-7; D perhaps matches TRBD2 (6 bases). This CDR3 comprises 15 residues. CDR1 is SGHRS and CDR2 is YFSETQ in the germline V gene. With 0 bases removed from V and 2 bases from J, the gap between germline ends came to 12 bases. In DNA form, the CDR3 reads TGCGCCAGCAGCTTGGACTCGGGGGATCCCTACGAGCAGTACTTC. Translation gives CASSLDSGDPYEQYF.

The chain recombines TRBV20-1 with TRBJ2-7; D gene uncertain. The ends were cut back, 3 bases at V and 0 bases at J, with 6 bases in the middle. The germline V gene has CDR1 DFQATT and CDR2 SNEGSKA (reference sequence). CDR3 length equals 12 residues. The CDR3 nucleotides are TGCAGTGCTAGGGCCGACTCCTACGAGCAGTACTTC. Translated, it gives CSARADSYEQYF.

In this sample, this clonotype turned up a few times. The rearrangement joins TRBV5-1 to TRBJ2-1; the D is unclear. V lost 2 bases and J 3 bases, leaving 15 bases between the germline ends. Looked up from germline, CDR1 is SGHRS and CDR2 is YFSETQ. There are 16 residues in the CDR3. The DNA for the CDR3 is TGCGCCAGCAGCTTCAATCCAGGCCAGTTCTACAATGAGCAGTTCTTC. It yields the protein CASSFNPGQFYNEQFF.

This clonotype was counted many times. V gene TRBV29-1 combines with J gene TRBJ2-2; 7 bases fit TRBD1. Trimming at V came to 5 bases and at J to 5 bases, leaving 8 bases not matched to a gene. The germline CDR1 and CDR2 sequences are SQVTM and ANQGSEA. This CDR3 comprises 14 residues. CDR3 loop: CSVIDRVGTGELFF. CDR3 nucleotides: TGCAGCGTTATCGACAGGGTCGGGACCGGGGAGCTGTTTTTT.

The V and J genes are TRBV7-2 and TRBJ2-7, with unresolved D. The CDR3 extends over 13 amino acids. CDR1 is SGHTA, CDR2 FQGNSA, per germline. V dropped 4 bases and J dropped 6 bases, with 13 bases sitting between them. The CDR3 bases are TGTGCCAGCAGCTCCCCCACCGTTGGCGAGCAGTACTTC. Amino acids: CASSSPTVGEQYF.

This clonotype was recorded a few times. The chain recombines TRBV6-1 with TRBJ1-5; D not resolved. Per germline, CDR1 MNHNS and CDR2 SASEGT. V was pared by 2 bases and J by 4 bases, with 6 bases between. This CDR3 spans 13 amino acids. The CDR3 DNA reads TGTGCCAGCAGTGAATACTGGAATCAGCCCCAGCATTTT. Residues: CASSEYWNQPQHF.

This clonotype was observed at least ten times. The CDR3 is CASNLGPGELFF. The CDR3 nucleotides are TGTGCCAGTAACCTAGGGCCCGGGGAGCTGTTTTTT. The V gene is TRBV12-3 or TRBV12-4, the J gene TRBJ2-2; D is uncertain. This CDR3 has 12 residues. V shed 9 bases and J shed 6 bases, with 11 bases lying between them.

This clonotype turned up a few times. This chain joins TRBV9 and TRBJ2-7, with D possibly matching TRBD2 (5 bases). Germline V lookup: CDR1 SGDLS, CDR2 YYNGEE. The V end lost 4 bases, the J end lost 5 bases, and 22 bases lay between the germline ends. The CDR3 sequence is 16 residues long. CDR3 region: CASSPPFASGLDEQYF. As DNA, the CDR3 is TGTGCCAGCAGCCCGCCCTTTGCATCGGGGTTGGACGAGCAGTACTTC.

The table lists this clonotype with many counts. This rearrangement joins TRBV29-1 to TRBJ2-7, with D possibly matching TRBD2 (6 bases). The germline V gene has CDR1 SQVTM and CDR2 ANQGSEA. The CDR3 length is 12 residues. V dropped 4 bases and J dropped 5 bases, with 12 bases sitting between them. DNA of the CDR3: TGCAGCGTTGGAAAGGGGAGGCACGAGCAGTACTTC. Translation gives CSVGKGRHEQYF.

This clonotype was seen repeatedly, ten times or more. V usage is TRBV28 and J usage is TRBJ2-5, with D hard to call. CDR3 length: 11 amino acids. Trimming shortened V by 7 bases and J by 4 bases, and 7 bases separated the two germline ends. Germline V lookup: CDR1 MDHEN, CDR2 SYDVKM. Here the CDR3 reads CASIERETQYF. The DNA of the CDR3 is TGTGCCAGCATAGAGCGAGAGACCCAGTACTTC.

Only a few counts were recorded for this clonotype. This rearrangement joins TRBV29-1 to TRBJ2-7; D is perhaps TRBD1 or TRBD2 (6 bases each). The CDR3 consists of 12 residues. Per the germline V gene, CDR1 is SQVTM and CDR2 is ANQGSEA. Trimming took 5 bases from V and 5 from J, leaving 13 bases between them. The CDR3 here is CSVRGGPHEQYF. DNA for the CDR3: TGCAGCGTTCGTGGGGGGCCCCACGAGCAGTACTTC.

Details on this clonotype: This may be a read error: a much more frequent sequence differs by one nucleotide. This rearrangement joins TRBV5-8 to TRBJ2-7, with 7 nucleotides matching TRBD1. The CDR3 has 13 amino acids. With V trimmed by 4 bases and J by 2 bases, 3 bases remained unmatched. Per germline, CDR1 SGHTS and CDR2 YDEGEE. The CDR3 spells CASSRDSAYEQYF. The DNA of the CDR3 is TGTGCCAGCAGCCGGGACAGTGCCTACGAGCAGTACTTC.

This clonotype was seen only a few times. CDR3 sequence reads: CSVTSRDYNEQFF. CDR3 nucleotides: TGCAGTGTAACTAGCCGGGATTACAATGAGCAGTTCTTC. The chain carries TRBV20-1 and TRBJ2-1, with TRBD2 as a possible D gene (6 bases). The CDR3 sequence is 13 residues long. Looked up from germline, CDR1 is DFQATT and CDR2 is SNEGSKA (reference sequence). Trimming left V 7 bases short and J 4 bases short, with 14 bases between.

This clonotype has a count of ten or more. The chain couples TRBV10-3 to TRBJ2-1, with D possibly being TRBD2 (6 bases). V was trimmed by 0 bases and J by 1 base, leaving 7 bases between them. Germline V gene lookup returns CDR1 ENHRY and CDR2 SYGVKD. The CDR3 covers 15 residues. The CDR3, as DNA: TGTGCCATCAGTGAGTCTCGGGGGTCCTACAATGAGCAGTTCTTC. Residues: CAISESRGSYNEQFF.

Of note for this clonotype: A much larger clonotype is one base distant, so this may be a read error. The chain uses TRBV7-2 and TRBJ1-3; no firm D call. Germline V gene data show CDR1 as SGHTA and CDR2 as FQGNSA. This CDR3 comprises 15 residues. CDR3 loop: CVSSLVGWSGNTIYF. CDR3 nucleotides: TGTGTCAGCAGCTTAGTAGGATGGAGTGGAAACACCATATATTTT.

This clonotype came up a few times. The chain recombines TRBV20-1 with TRBJ2-7, with 11 bases matching TRBD2. J gave up 2 bases and V 2 bases, and 20 bases lay outside the gene matches. This CDR3 comprises 20 residues. CDR1 DFQATT and CDR2 SNEGSKA come from the germline V gene (reference sequence). Here the CDR3 DNA reads TGCAGTGCTAGATCCCGAACTCCTCTGGGACTAGCGGCTAACCCCTACGAGCAGTACTTC. Translation: CSARSRTPLGLAANPYEQYF.

The V and J genes are TRBV7-6 and TRBJ2-1; TRBD1 matches at 8 bases. V lost 1 base to trimming and J lost 8 bases; unmatched junction nucleotides: 4. In germline, CDR1 is SGHVS, CDR2 FNYEAQ. The length of the CDR3 is 14 residues. CDR3: CASSLEAGGDEQFF. CDR3 DNA sequence: TGTGCCAGCAGCTTAGAGGCAGGGGGCGATGAGCAGTTCTTC.

This clonotype has just a few counts. The CDR3 DNA reads as TGTGCCAGCAGCCAAGTAGGGGACAGCAACTCCTACGAGCAGTACTTC. Its translation: CASSQVGDSNSYEQYF. The chain has TRBV3-1 and TRBJ2-7; 7 nucleotides align to TRBD1. The V segment lost 1 base and the J segment 0 bases; nucleotides outside the gene matches: 6. This CDR3 comprises 16 residues. The V gene's germline CDR1 is LGHDT and CDR2 YNNKEL (reference sequence).

This chain links TRBV20-1 with TRBJ2-5; no reliable D call. CDR3 length: 10 residues. V lost 6 bases and J lost 3, with 5 bases in between. CDR1 and CDR2 from the germline V gene are DFQATT and SNEGSKA (reference sequence). In DNA form, the CDR3 reads TGCAGTGCGCCCGAAGAGACCCAGTACTTC. Its protein is CSAPEETQYF.

V gene TRBV9 combines with J gene TRBJ1-5; 9 nucleotides match TRBD1. The CDR3 runs 13 residues. The J segment lost 5 bases and the V segment lost 3 bases, leaving 0 bases of the junction unmatched. Germline CDR1 reads SGDLS; CDR2 reads YYNGEE. The CDR3 region has the DNA TGTGCCAGCAGCGGGACAGGGGATCAGCCCCAGCATTTT. Protein: CASSGTGDQPQHF.